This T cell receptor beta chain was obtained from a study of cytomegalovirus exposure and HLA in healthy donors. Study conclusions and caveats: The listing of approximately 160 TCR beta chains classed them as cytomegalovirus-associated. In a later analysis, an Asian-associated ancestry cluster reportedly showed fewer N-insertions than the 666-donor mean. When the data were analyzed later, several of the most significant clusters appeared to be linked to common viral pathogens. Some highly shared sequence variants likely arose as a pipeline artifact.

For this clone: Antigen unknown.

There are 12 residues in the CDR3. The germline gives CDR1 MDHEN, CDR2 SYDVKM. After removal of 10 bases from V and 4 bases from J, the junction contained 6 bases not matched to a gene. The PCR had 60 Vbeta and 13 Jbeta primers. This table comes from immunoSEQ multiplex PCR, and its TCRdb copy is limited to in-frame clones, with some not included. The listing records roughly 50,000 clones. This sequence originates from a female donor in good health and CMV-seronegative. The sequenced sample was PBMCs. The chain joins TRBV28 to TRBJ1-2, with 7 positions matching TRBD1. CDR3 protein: CAIRTGGYGYTF. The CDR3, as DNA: TGTGCCATACGGACAGGTGGCTATGGCTACACCTTC.